Below are 30 T cell receptor beta chains sequenced from a single sample in a study of blood T cells in healthy people across ages. The authors ran a second PCR of roughly 6 to 12 cycles using a sample-barcoded 5' primer and a J-beta primer mix. TCRdb re-analysed the 5' RACE reads in MiXCR, keeping a single row per CDR3 protein. Of 870,000 or so distinct CDR3 sequences in the sample, around 28% are singletons; the top ten hold approximately 15%. The specimen sequenced was blood. All receptors derive from a woman of 80 years or more in good health.

The chain is built from TRBV5-1 and TRBJ2-5; D not resolved. V dropped 0 bases and J dropped 3 bases, with 12 bases sitting between them. The CDR3 is made up of 15 amino acids. Per the germline V gene, CDR1 is SGHRS and CDR2 is YFSETQ. The CDR3 region is CASSLVGGPEETQYF. CDR3 in DNA: TGCGCCAGCAGCTTGGTCGGTGGGCCGGAAGAGACCCAGTACTTC. The whole variable domain, filled in from reference TRBV5-1 and TRBJ2-5, reads KAGVTQTPRYLIKTRGQQVTLSCSPISGHRSVSWYQQTPGQGLQFLFEYFSETQRNKGNFPGRFSGRQFSNSRSEMNVSTLELGDSALYLCASSLVGGPEETQYFGPGTRLLVL.

The chain combines TRBV3-1 with TRBJ2-7; no clear D. Germline values: CDR1 LGHDT, CDR2 YNNKEL (reference sequence). Trimming removed 0 bases at V and 7 bases at J, with 10 bases between. CDR3 length: 13 residues. The CDR3 sequence is CASSQDAVREQYF. Here the CDR3 DNA reads TGTGCCAGCAGCCAAGATGCGGTGCGTGAGCAGTACTTC.

A few counts support this clonotype. The J gene is TRBJ2-1, the V gene TRBV27, with TRBD2 matching over 8 bases. Germline trimming cut 2 bases from V and 7 bases from J; bases unmatched to any gene: 13. CDR1 MNHEY and CDR2 SMNVEV come from the germline V gene (reference sequence). The CDR3 spans 17 residues. CDR3: CASSLLRPGLDLNEQFF. The DNA of the CDR3 is TGTGCCAGCAGTTTACTTCGACCGGGACTAGATTTGAATGAGCAGTTCTTC.

In its sample, this clonotype was seen a few times. J is TRBJ1-3 and V is TRBV5-1; no clear D gene. The CDR3 has 14 amino acids. V was shortened by 7 bases and J by 0 bases, with 11 bases between the two germline ends. Germline V gives CDR1 SGHRS, CDR2 YFSETQ. Written as DNA, the CDR3 is TGCGCCAGCTCGAGGGAGAGCTCTGGAAACACCATATATTTT. Its protein product is CASSRESSGNTIYF.

This clonotype was recorded a few times. The chain uses TRBV5-5 and TRBJ1-5; D gene uncertain. The CDR3 sequence is 15 residues long. V lost 4 bases to trimming and J lost 0 bases, with 11 bases between them. Germline loops: CDR1 SGHKS, CDR2 YYEKEE (reference sequence). The CDR3 sequence: CASSRSGNSNQPQHF. CDR3 in DNA: TGTGCCAGCAGCCGTTCCGGAAATAGCAATCAGCCCCAGCATTTT. The whole variable domain, remainder taken from reference TRBV5-5 and TRBJ1-5, is DAGVTQSPTHLIKTRGQQVTLRCSPISGHKSVSWYQQVLGQGPQFIFQYYEKEERGRGNFPDRFSARQFPNYSSELNVNALLLGDSALYLCASSRSGNSNQPQHFGDGTRLSIL.

V and J are TRBV7-2 and TRBJ2-7; possible D gene TRBD2, 6 bases. The last part of the DNA fits TRBJ2-5 better; the J call may be wrong. The CDR3 is 14 amino acids. Germline V gene lookup returns CDR1 SGHTA and CDR2 FQGNSA. The CDR3 sequence is CASSLWGGTETQYF. For the CDR3, the DNA is TGTGCCAGCAGCTTATGGGGCGGGACCGAGACCCAGTACTTC.

Regarding this clonotype: A much larger clone sits a single nucleotide away, making a read error possible. The chain couples TRBV20-1 to TRBJ1-4; D is possibly TRBD1 (5 bases). CDR1 and CDR2 from the germline V gene are DFQATT and SNEGSKA (reference sequence). The germline V and J ends were trimmed by 3 bases and 7 bases, with 15 bases remaining between them. The CDR3 is 14 amino acids. DNA of the CDR3: TGCAGTGCTAGCAGGGAAGATCCTGGTGAAAAACTGTTTTTT. Translated: CSASREDPGEKLFF.

At least ten counts were recorded for this clonotype. J is TRBJ2-5 and V is TRBV3-1, with D perhaps assigned TRBD1 or TRBD2 (6 bases each). V was trimmed by 2 bases and J by 10 bases, leaving 26 bases between them. Germline CDR1 and CDR2: LGHDT and YNNKEL (reference sequence). The CDR3 runs to 17 residues. The CDR3: CASSQLSAGQGKRDQYF. In DNA form, the CDR3 reads TGTGCCAGCAGCCAACTTTCGGCGGGACAAGGAAAGAGAGACCAGTACTTC.

CDR3 region: CASSRTSGSSDTQYF. For the CDR3, the DNA is TGTGCCAGCAGCCGGACTAGCGGGAGCTCGGATACGCAGTATTTT. The rearrangement uses TRBV27 and TRBJ2-3; TRBD2 matches at 13 bases. Germline CDR1 MNHEY, CDR2 SMNVEV (reference sequence). Germline trimming cut 6 bases from V and 6 bases from J; bases unmatched to any gene: 6. The CDR3 is made up of 15 amino acids.

This clonotype was detected only a few times. The chain carries TRBV7-2 and TRBJ1-1; D remains unclear. In germline, CDR1 is SGHTA, CDR2 FQGNSA. There are 13 residues in the CDR3. V was clipped by 5 bases and J by 0 bases, with 7 bases between them. CDR3 nucleotides: TGTGCCAGCAGCCCCCAGGTGAACACTGAAGCTTTCTTT. Its protein is CASSPQVNTEAFF. Full variable domain (missing parts from reference TRBV7-2 and TRBJ1-1): GAGVSQSPSNKVTEKGKDVELRCDPISGHTALYWYRQSLGQGLEFLIYFQGNSAPDKSGLPSDRFSAERTGGSVSTLTIQRTQQEDSAVYLCASSPQVNTEAFFGQGTRLTVV.

This clonotype was found many times. The J gene is TRBJ2-2, the V gene TRBV3-1; weak D call: TRBD2 (6 bases). The CDR3 length is 15 residues. Looked up from germline, CDR1 is LGHDT and CDR2 is YNNKEL (reference sequence). Between the trimmed V and J ends, which lost 9 bases and 2 bases, there was a span of 16 bases. The CDR3 nucleotides are TGTGCCAGTTCGTTAGCGGAGCCTAACACCGGGGAGCTGTTTTTT. Amino acid sequence: CASSLAEPNTGELFF. Variable domain in full (rest from reference TRBV3-1 and TRBJ2-2): DTAVSQTPKYLVTQMGNDKSIKCEQNLGHDTMYWYKQDSKKFLKIMFSYNNKELIINETVPNRFSPKSPDKAHLNLHINSLELGDSAVYFCASSLAEPNTGELFFGEGSRLTVL.

This clonotype appeared many times. The chain uses TRBV11-2 and TRBJ2-7, with 8 nucleotides matching TRBD1. CDR3 length: 15 residues. The germline V gene encodes CDR1 SGHAT and CDR2 FQNNGV. With 3 bases clipped from V and 3 bases from J, the junction kept 7 bases outside the gene matches. DNA for the CDR3: TGTGCCAGCAGCTTGTCCGGGACAGGATACTACGAGCAGTACTTC. Encoded protein: CASSLSGTGYYEQYF.

This clonotype has at least ten counts. The chain links TRBV11-2 to TRBJ2-7; D assignment may be TRBD1 or TRBD2 (6 bases each). The CDR3 sequence is 16 residues long. Trimming removed 4 bases at V and 3 bases at J, with 19 bases between. Germline-derived CDR1 and CDR2 are SGHAT and FQNNGV. CDR3 residues: CASSSGGRGSFYEQYF. CDR3 nucleotide sequence: TGTGCCAGCAGCTCTGGGGGGCGGGGATCGTTCTACGAGCAGTACTTC.

The chain combines TRBV7-2 with TRBJ2-5, with 8 bases fitting TRBD2. Germline CDR1 is SGHTA and CDR2 is FQGNSA. There are 15 residues in the CDR3. The junction had 9 bases not matched to a gene; V was cut back by 4 bases and J by 5 bases. The CDR3 here is CASSYQRGGGETQYF. The CDR3 DNA is TGTGCCAGCAGCTACCAGAGGGGCGGGGGGGAGACCCAGTACTTC.

Ten or more counts support this clonotype. This chain uses TRBV7-2 with TRBJ1-2; perhaps TRBD1 as D (5 bases). The CDR3 length is 14 residues. Trimming stripped 1 base from V and 6 bases from J, with 12 bases between. Germline CDR1 SGHTA, CDR2 FQGNSA. The CDR3 protein is CASSLGWQGDGYTF. The CDR3 coding sequence is TGTGCCAGCAGCTTAGGGTGGCAGGGCGATGGCTACACCTTC. Full variable domain (rest looked up from reference TRBV7-2 and TRBJ1-2): GAGVSQSPSNKVTEKGKDVELRCDPISGHTALYWYRQSLGQGLEFLIYFQGNSAPDKSGLPSDRFSAERTGGSVSTLTIQRTQQEDSAVYLCASSLGWQGDGYTFGSGTRLTVV.

The rearrangement uses TRBV6-2 or TRBV6-3 and TRBJ2-7; 13 positions agree with TRBD2. The germline V gene encodes CDR1 MNHEY and CDR2 SVGEGT. This CDR3 comprises 16 residues. The J segment lost 7 bases and the V segment lost 6 bases, leaving 12 bases of the junction unmatched. The CDR3: CASRPRTSGGYNEQYF. The CDR3 DNA follows: TGTGCCAGCAGACCACGGACTAGCGGGGGTTACAATGAGCAGTACTTC.

There are a few counts of this clonotype. This may stem from a read error, because a much larger clone lies one nucleotide away. The gene calls are TRBV6-5 and TRBJ2-5; 7 bases are a match to TRBD1. The assigned J gene may be wrong: the sequence end matches TRBJ2-7 better. This CDR3 has 13 residues. The germline gives CDR1 MNHEY, CDR2 SVGAGI. Written as DNA, the CDR3 is TGTGCCAGCAGAAAGGGACAGTGTACCGAGCAGTACTTC. This encodes CASRKGQCTEQYF.

This clonotype was found many times. This chain links TRBV20-1 with TRBJ2-1; D is tentatively TRBD1 or TRBD2 (6 bases each). There are 16 residues in the CDR3. V was trimmed by 3 bases and J by 1 base, leaving 16 bases between them. Germline CDR1 and CDR2: DFQATT and SNEGSKA (reference sequence). This CDR3 is CSASFPRGLSYNEQFF. DNA of the CDR3: TGCAGTGCTAGTTTCCCCCGGGGGCTTTCCTACAATGAGCAGTTCTTC.

This clonotype was detected many times. The V call is TRBV7-2, the J call TRBJ2-3; D gene uncertain. The germline V gene has CDR1 SGHTA and CDR2 FQGNSA. The CDR3 runs to 15 residues. Trimming stripped 0 bases from V and 4 bases from J, with 11 bases between. CDR3 nucleotides: TGTGCCAGCAGCTTAGCAACCTTAGCCTCAGATACGCAGTATTTT. Its translation is CASSLATLASDTQYF. Complete variable domain (other parts from reference TRBV7-2 and TRBJ2-3): GAGVSQSPSNKVTEKGKDVELRCDPISGHTALYWYRQSLGQGLEFLIYFQGNSAPDKSGLPSDRFSAERTGGSVSTLTIQRTQQEDSAVYLCASSLATLASDTQYFGPGTRLTVL.

This clonotype showed up many times. The gene calls are TRBV20-1 and TRBJ2-3; TRBD2 is a possible D gene (5 bases). This CDR3 has 13 residues. Trimming removed 5 bases from V and 2 bases from J, with 11 bases in between. Germline CDR1 DFQATT, CDR2 SNEGSKA (reference sequence). The CDR3 region is CSAVSGITDTQYF. DNA of the CDR3: TGCAGTGCTGTCTCGGGAATCACAGATACGCAGTATTTT.

The J gene is TRBJ2-5, the V gene TRBV29-1; either TRBD1 or TRBD2 may supply D (7 bases each). The closer fit of TRBJ2-7 to the DNA end suggests the J call may be wrong. From germline, CDR1 is SQVTM and CDR2 ANQGSEA. This CDR3 contains 14 residues. The CDR3, as DNA: TGCAGCGCCGGGGGAGGGGGCATGGTCGACGAGCAGTACTTC. This translates into CSAGGGGMVDEQYF.

Many counts were recorded for this clonotype. The chain carries TRBV14 and TRBJ2-1; D is ambiguous. The CDR3 runs to 13 residues. The V end lost 2 bases, the J end lost 7 bases, and 9 bases lay between the germline ends. Germline V CDR1 and CDR2: SGHDN, FVKESK. In DNA, the CDR3 is TGTGCCAGCAGCCAAAGACGCCTTAATGAGCAGTTCTTC. Translating gives CASSQRRLNEQFF.

This clonotype was recorded a few times. A much larger clone differs from this one at a single base, so this may be a read error. This chain joins TRBV6-1 and TRBJ2-7, with TRBD1 identical over 12 bases. Germline assignment: CDR1 MNHNS and CDR2 SASEGT. Trimming took 7 bases from V and 7 from J; bases not matched to a gene: 17. This CDR3 region has 17 residues. In nucleotides, the CDR3 is TGTGCCAGCACCCCTGCGCCGGGACAGGGGGCTTACAATGAGCAGTACTTC. It specifies CASTPAPGQGAYNEQYF.

This clonotype was seen a few times. The chain couples TRBV30 to TRBJ1-1; TRBD1 aligns across 11 bases. This CDR3 region has 13 residues. Germline V gene sequence: CDR1 GTSNPN, CDR2 SVGIG (reference sequence). Trimming cost V 5 bases and J 6 bases; bases outside gene matches: 5. CDR3: CAWEGQGAAEAFF. DNA for the CDR3: TGTGCCTGGGAAGGACAGGGGGCTGCTGAAGCTTTCTTT.

At least ten counts were recorded for this clonotype. This chain links TRBV3-1 with TRBJ2-3, with no clear D. The V gene's germline CDR1 is LGHDT and CDR2 YNNKEL (reference sequence). The V and J ends lost 1 base and 6 bases respectively, with 14 bases between them. The CDR3 runs 15 residues. Here the CDR3 reads CASSQGPLAPDTQYF. CDR3 DNA sequence: TGTGCCAGCAGCCAAGGGCCCCTGGCCCCCGATACGCAGTATTTT.

This clonotype was seen repeatedly, ten times or more. The CDR3 sequence is CASRLWGQVQYF. The CDR3 region has the DNA TGTGCCAGCAGACTCTGGGGACAGGTCCAGTATTTT. The chain joins TRBV12-3 or TRBV12-4 to TRBJ2-3; TRBD1 aligns across 8 bases. Trimming took 6 bases from V and 12 from J; bases not matched to a gene: 8. This CDR3 spans 12 amino acids.

This clonotype showed up just a few times. This chain links TRBV12-3 or TRBV12-4 with TRBJ1-4; D gene unclear. Trimming shortened V by 1 base and J by 11 bases, and 5 bases separated the two germline ends. The CDR3 has 11 amino acids. The CDR3 is CASSLGNKLFF. The CDR3, as DNA: TGTGCCAGCAGTTTAGGGAATAAACTGTTTTTT.

This clonotype has a count of ten or more. The chain couples TRBV4-1 to TRBJ2-5, with D tentatively TRBD1 or TRBD2 (5 bases each). The CDR3 consists of 14 residues. Germline CDR1 and CDR2: MGHRA and YSYEKL. The V end was cut by 2 bases, the J end by 4 bases, with 11 bases between. The CDR3 sequence is CASSQYGDGETQYF. For the CDR3, the DNA is TGCGCCAGCAGCCAATACGGGGACGGAGAGACCCAGTACTTC.

This clonotype has only a few counts. The chain employs TRBV6-6 and TRBJ1-5; D gene uncertain. The CDR3 runs to 15 residues. Germline values: CDR1 MNHNY, CDR2 SVGAGI (reference sequence). The V end was cut by 6 bases, the J end by 10 bases, with 22 bases between. CDR3 sequence: CASSPELLGSRPQHF. In DNA, the CDR3 is TGTGCCAGCAGCCCCGAATTGTTAGGATCGCGACCCCAGCATTTT.

CDR3 protein: CASSGGGGASGELFF. The DNA for the CDR3 is TGTGCCAGCAGCGGAGGAGGGGGCGCATCCGGGGAGCTGTTTTTT. The V and J genes are TRBV9 and TRBJ2-2; the D gene is possibly TRBD1 (7 bases). Germline V CDR1 and CDR2: SGDLS, YYNGEE. This CDR3 is built from 15 residues. V was cut by 3 bases and J by 6 bases, with 15 bases left in between.